The clone carrying this TCR delta chain was found a few times. This specimen belongs to a study of gamma-delta T cells after stem cell transplantation. Trimming took 1 base from V and 0 from J; bases not matched to a gene: 11. The CDR3 loop spans 19 amino acids. From germline, CDR1 is GEAIGNYY and CDR2 EKD. TCRdb reprocessed the RT-PCR reads through CATT. The sample holds some 3,500 delta-chain clones, about 12% seen once. The receptor's source is a human donor. It is not recorded whose cells these are; they may come from a transplant donor. The chain couples TRDV2 to TRDJ2, with 9 bases lining up with TRDD3. What was sequenced was gamma-delta T cells. The CDR3 is CACDTAAAGGSSLTAQLFF. CDR3 bases: TGTGCCTGTGACACTGCGGCTGCTGGGGGATCTTCTTTGACAGCACAACTCTTCTTT.